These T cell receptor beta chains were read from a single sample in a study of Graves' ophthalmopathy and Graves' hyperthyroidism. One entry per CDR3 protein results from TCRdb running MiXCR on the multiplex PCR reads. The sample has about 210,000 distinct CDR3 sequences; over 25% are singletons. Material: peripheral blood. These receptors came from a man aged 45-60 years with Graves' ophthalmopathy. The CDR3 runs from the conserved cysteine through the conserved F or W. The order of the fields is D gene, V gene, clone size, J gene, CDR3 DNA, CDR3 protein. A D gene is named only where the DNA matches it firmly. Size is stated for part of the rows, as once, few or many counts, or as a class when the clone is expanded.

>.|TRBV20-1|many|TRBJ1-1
TGCAGTGCTGGGGGGCAGGTTAAACAGACTGAAGCTTTCTTT
CSAGGQVKQTEAFF
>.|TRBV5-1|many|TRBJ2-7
TGCGCCAGCAGCTTGGACGCGGGCGACACCTACGAGCAGTACTTC
CASSLDAGDTYEQYF
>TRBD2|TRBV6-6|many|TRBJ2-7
TGTGCCAGCAGCGTACCGGGACTAGGAACATTCGAGCAGTACTTC
CASSVPGLGTFEQYF
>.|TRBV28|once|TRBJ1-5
TGTGCCAGCAGGCTTGTGAGGAACCATAGCAATCAGCCCCAGCATTTT
CASRLVRNHSNQPQHF
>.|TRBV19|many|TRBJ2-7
TGTGCCAGTAGTATTGTGGGACAAGTTTCCGAGCAGTACTTC
CASSIVGQVSEQYF
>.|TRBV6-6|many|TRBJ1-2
TGTGCCAGCAGTTACTCGAATGCGGGGGGCTATGGCTACACCTTC
CASSYSNAGGYGYTF
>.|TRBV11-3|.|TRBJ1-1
TGTGCCAGCACTCCGGGGAACACTGAAGCTTTCTTT
CASTPGNTEAFF
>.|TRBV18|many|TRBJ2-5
TGTGCCAGCTCACCACGGGGCCGAACGGGGGAGACCCAGTACTTC
CASSPRGRTGETQYF
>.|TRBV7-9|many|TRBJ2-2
TGTGCCAGCAGCCCGCATGGCAGCAGCACCGGGGAGCTGTTTTTT
CASSPHGSSTGELFF
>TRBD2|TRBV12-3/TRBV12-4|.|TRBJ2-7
TGTGCCAGCAGTTTTGGAACATCGGGACTAGCGGGGGGAACGAACTACGAGCAGTACTTC
CASSFGTSGLAGGTNYEQYF
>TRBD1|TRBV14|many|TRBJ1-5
TGTGCCAGCAAGGACAGGGCGGAAAGGGCAGTTTATAGCAATCAGCCCCAGCATTTT
CASKDRAERAVYSNQPQHF
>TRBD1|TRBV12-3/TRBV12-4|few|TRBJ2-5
TGTGCCAGCAGGGACAGGGGTACTCGAGAGACCCAGTACTTC
CASRDRGTRETQYF
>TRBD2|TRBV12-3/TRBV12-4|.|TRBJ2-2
TGTGCCAGCAGTCTCGGGACTAGCGGGAGAAAAAGCACCGGGGAGCTGTTTTTT
CASSLGTSGRKSTGELFF
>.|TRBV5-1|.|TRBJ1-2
TGCGCCAGCAGCTTCGGGGCGTCCTATGGCTACACCTTC
CASSFGASYGYTF
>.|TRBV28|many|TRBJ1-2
TGTGCCAGCAGCCAGGGTTCTCACGGCTACACCTTC
CASSQGSHGYTF
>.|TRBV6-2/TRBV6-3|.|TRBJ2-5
TGTGCCAGCAGGCAGACGTTGGCGGGTGGCGAGACCCAGTACTTC
CASRQTLAGGETQYF
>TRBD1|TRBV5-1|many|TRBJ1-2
TGCGCCAGCAGCTTGGAAGGGGGCGCGGACTATGGCTACACCTTC
CASSLEGGADYGYTF
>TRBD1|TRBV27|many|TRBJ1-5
TGTGCCGGCAGACTAACAGGGGGCGATCAGCCCCAGCATTTT
CAGRLTGGDQPQHF
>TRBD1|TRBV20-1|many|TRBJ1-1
TGCAGTGCTGGACAGGTGGCGGCTCATGAAGCTTTCTTT
CSAGQVAAHEAFF
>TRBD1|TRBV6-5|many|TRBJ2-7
TGTGCCACCTGCCGGGACAGGGGCGACGAGCAGTACTTC
CATCRDRGDEQYF
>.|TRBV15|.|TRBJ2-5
TGTGCCACCAGCAGCACAGGCCCAGGGACCCAGTACTTC
CATSSTGPGTQYF
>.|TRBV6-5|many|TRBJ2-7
TGTGCCAGCAGTTACAAAAAATCCTACGAGCAGTACTTC
CASSYKKSYEQYF
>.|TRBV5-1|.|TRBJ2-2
TGCGCCAGCAGCTTGGCCCAGGGAGCCAAGAACACCGGGGAGCTGTTTTTT
CASSLAQGAKNTGELFF
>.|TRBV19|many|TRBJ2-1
TGTGCCAGTCAAGAAAGGGGTGGCTATGAGCAGTTCTTC
CASQERGGYEQFF
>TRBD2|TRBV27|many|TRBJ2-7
TGTGCCAGCAGAAGACTCGGACTAGCGGATGCCTACGAGCAGTACTTC
CASRRLGLADAYEQYF
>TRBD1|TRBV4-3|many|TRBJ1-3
TGCGCCAGCAGCCCGGGGACAGCTTCTCGTACCATATATTTT
CASSPGTASRTIYF
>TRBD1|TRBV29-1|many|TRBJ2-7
TGCAGCGTTGATCGGACAGGGTCGGTCGAGCAGTACTTC
CSVDRTGSVEQYF
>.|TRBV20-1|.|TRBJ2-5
TGCAGTGCTAGTGAGATGGGGGGCCAAGAGACCCAGTACTTC
CSASEMGGQETQYF
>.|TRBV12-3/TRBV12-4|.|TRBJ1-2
TGTGCCAGCAGTTTAGCCCCGGGGGGGAGGGATGGCTACACCTTC
CASSLAPGGRDGYTF
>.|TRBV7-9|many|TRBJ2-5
TGTGCCAGCATGGGTGGTTTGTCTAGCCTCGGGACCCAGTACTTC
CASMGGLSSLGTQYF
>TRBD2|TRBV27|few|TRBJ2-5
TGTGCCAGCAGTCTCGCACCGGGACTAGCGGGAGTAGGAGGAGAGACCCAGTACTTC
CASSLAPGLAGVGGETQYF
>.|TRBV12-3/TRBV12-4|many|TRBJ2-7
TGTGCCAGCAGTTGGTTTGGGGTTGGTGGCGAGCAGTACTTC
CASSWFGVGGEQYF
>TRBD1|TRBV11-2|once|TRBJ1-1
TGTGCCAGCAGCGCCGGACAGGGGGCAAGCACTGAAGCTTTCTTT
CASSAGQGASTEAFF
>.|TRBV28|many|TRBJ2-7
TGTGCCAGCACCCCGACAGGTATGGTCTACGAGCAGTACTTC
CASTPTGMVYEQYF
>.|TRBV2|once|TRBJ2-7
TGTGCCAGCAGTGGGACAGTCCTCTACGAGCAGTACTTC
CASSGTVLYEQYF
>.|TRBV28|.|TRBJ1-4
TGTGCCAGCAGTTTAAACAGGGATGAAAAACTGTTTTTT
CASSLNRDEKLFF
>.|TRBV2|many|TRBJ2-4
TGTGCCAGCAGCCCGGGACTTCTCAAAAACATTCAGTACTTC
CASSPGLLKNIQYF
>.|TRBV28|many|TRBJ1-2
TGTGCCAGCAGTACGGGGACTTCTTATGGCTACACCTTC
CASSTGTSYGYTF
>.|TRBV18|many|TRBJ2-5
TGTGCCAGCTCACCCCCTGCACGGGCGGAGACCCAGTACTTC
CASSPPARAETQYF
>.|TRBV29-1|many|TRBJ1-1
TGCAGCGTTGATCCGGCAGCGGGCACTGAAGCTTTCTTT
CSVDPAAGTEAFF
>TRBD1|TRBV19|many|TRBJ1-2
TGTGCCAGTCGCCAGGCCGGACAGGGGGCACTTGGCTACACCTTC
CASRQAGQGALGYTF
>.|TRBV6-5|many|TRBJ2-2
TGTGCCAGCAGCGGACGCATCGACGTCAGGGAGCTGTTTTTT
CASSGRIDVRELFF
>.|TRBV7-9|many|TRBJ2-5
TGTGCCAGCAGCTTAGCGGCGGAGTTCGAGACCCAGTACTTC
CASSLAAEFETQYF
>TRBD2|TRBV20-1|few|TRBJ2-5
TGCAGTGCTATTAGGGCTAGCGGAGAGACCCAGTACTTC
CSAIRASGETQYF
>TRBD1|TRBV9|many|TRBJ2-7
TGTGCCAGCAGCGTTGGAGACAGGGCCAACGAGCAGTACTTC
CASSVGDRANEQYF
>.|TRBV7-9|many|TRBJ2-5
TGTGCCAGCAGCTCCTTACCCCTAGGCCCGTACCAAGAGACCCAGTACTTC
CASSSLPLGPYQETQYF
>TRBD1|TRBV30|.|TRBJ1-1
TGTGCCTGGGACAGGGTCGGGGTGAACACTGAAGCTTTCTTT
CAWDRVGVNTEAFF
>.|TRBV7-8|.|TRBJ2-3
TGTGCCAGCAGCACCCGACAGACAGATACGCAGTATTTT
CASSTRQTDTQYF
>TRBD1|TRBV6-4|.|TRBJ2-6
TGTGCCAGCAGGACCGGGACAGCTAGCTCTGGGGCCAACGTCCTGACTTTC
CASRTGTASSGANVLTF
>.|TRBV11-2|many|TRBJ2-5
TGTGCCAGCAGCTCCTCTGTTGTAGCTCAAGAGACCCAGTACTTC
CASSSSVVAQETQYF
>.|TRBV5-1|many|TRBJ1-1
TGCGCCAGCAGCTCAGTCGTGTTAGGGCAGGCGGGAACTGAAGCTTTCTTT
CASSSVVLGQAGTEAFF
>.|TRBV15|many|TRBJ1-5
TGTGCCACCAGCAGGGCACATGGGCAGCCCCAGCATTTT
CATSRAHGQPQHF